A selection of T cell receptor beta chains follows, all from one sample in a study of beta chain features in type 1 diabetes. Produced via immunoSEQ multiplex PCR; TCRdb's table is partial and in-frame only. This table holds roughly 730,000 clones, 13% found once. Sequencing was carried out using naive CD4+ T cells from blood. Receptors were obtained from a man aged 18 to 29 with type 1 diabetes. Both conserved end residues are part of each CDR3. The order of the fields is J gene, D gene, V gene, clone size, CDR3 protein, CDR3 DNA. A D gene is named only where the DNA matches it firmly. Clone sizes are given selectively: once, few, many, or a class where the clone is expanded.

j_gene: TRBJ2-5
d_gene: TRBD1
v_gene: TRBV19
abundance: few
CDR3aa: CASSMGQGGETQYF
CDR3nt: TGTGCCAGTAGCATGGGACAGGGCGGGGAGACCCAGTACTTC

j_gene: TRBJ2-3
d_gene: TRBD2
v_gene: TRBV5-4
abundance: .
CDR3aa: CASSLGGLAGSTDTQYF
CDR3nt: TGTGCCAGCAGCCTGGGGGGCCTAGCGGGGAGCACAGATACGCAGTATTTT

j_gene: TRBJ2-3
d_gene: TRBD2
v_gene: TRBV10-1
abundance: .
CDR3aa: CASSEGTSGTDTQYF
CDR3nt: TGCGCCAGCAGTGAAGGGACTAGCGGAACAGATACGCAGTATTTT

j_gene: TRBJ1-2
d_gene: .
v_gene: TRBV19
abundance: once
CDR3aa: CASSEGYGYTF
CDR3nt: TGTGCCAGCTCAGAGGGGTATGGCTACACCTTC

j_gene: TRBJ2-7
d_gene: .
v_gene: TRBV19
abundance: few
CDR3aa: CASSIPLRAGMRYEQYF
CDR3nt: TGTGCCAGTAGTATACCTCTCCGGGCAGGGATGCGCTACGAGCAGTACTTC

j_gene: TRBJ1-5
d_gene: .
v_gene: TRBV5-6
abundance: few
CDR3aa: CASSSTGQPQHF
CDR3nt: TGTGCCAGCAGCTCCACCGGCCAGCCCCAGCATTTT

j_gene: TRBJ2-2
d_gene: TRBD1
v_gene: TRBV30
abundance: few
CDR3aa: CAWTPDRGKAGELFF
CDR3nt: TGTGCCTGGACCCCGGACAGGGGGAAGGCCGGGGAGCTGTTTTTT

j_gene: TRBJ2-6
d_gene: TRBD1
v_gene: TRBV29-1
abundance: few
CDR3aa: CSVEDTTGRLMSGANVLTF
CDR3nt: TGCAGCGTTGAAGATACGACAGGGAGACTGATGTCTGGGGCCAACGTCCTGACTTTC

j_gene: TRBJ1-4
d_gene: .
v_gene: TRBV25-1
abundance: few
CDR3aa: CASSATNEKLFF
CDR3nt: TGTGCCAGCAGTGCAACTAATGAAAAACTGTTTTTT

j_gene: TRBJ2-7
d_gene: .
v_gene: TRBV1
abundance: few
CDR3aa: CTSSQKERTLHRWGQYF
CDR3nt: TGCACCAGCAGCCAAAAGGAGCGGACTTTACACAGATGGGGGCAGTACTTC

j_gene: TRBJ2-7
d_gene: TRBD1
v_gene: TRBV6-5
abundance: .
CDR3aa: CASSYNRDSSYEQYF
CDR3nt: TGTGCCAGCAGTTACAACCGGGACAGCTCCTACGAGCAGTACTTC

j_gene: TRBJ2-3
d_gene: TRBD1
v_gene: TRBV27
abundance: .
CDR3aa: CASRTGHVGTDTQYF
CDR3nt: TGTGCCAGCAGGACAGGGCATGTTGGCACAGATACGCAGTATTTT

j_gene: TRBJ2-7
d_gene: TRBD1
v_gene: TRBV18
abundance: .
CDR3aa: CASSPPGQGYYEQYF
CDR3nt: TGTGCCAGCTCACCACCCGGACAGGGGTACTACGAGCAGTACTTC

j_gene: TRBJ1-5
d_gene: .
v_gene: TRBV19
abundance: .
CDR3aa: CASSIGGSKNQPQHF
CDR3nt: TGTGCCAGTAGTATAGGGGGCAGCAAGAATCAGCCCCAGCATTTT

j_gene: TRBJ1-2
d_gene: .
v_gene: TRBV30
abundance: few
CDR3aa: CAWAGRDGYTF
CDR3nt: TGTGCCTGGGCGGGAAGGGATGGCTACACCTTC

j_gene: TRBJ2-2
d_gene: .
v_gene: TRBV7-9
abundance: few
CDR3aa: CASSLALDSSNTGELFF
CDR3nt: TGTGCCAGCAGCTTGGCCCTGGACAGCTCGAACACCGGGGAGCTGTTTTTT

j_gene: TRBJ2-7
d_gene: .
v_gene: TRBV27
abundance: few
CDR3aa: CASSFRGTENSYEQYF
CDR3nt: TGTGCCAGCAGTTTCCGGGGTACGGAGAACTCCTACGAGCAGTACTTC

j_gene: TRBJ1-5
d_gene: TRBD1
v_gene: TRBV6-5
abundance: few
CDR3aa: CAIGTVNQPQHF
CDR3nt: TGTGCCATCGGGACAGTCAATCAGCCCCAGCATTTT

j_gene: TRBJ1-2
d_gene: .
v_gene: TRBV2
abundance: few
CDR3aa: CASSEALAGGGYTF
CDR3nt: TGTGCCAGCAGTGAAGCGCTTGCCGGAGGTGGCTACACCTTC

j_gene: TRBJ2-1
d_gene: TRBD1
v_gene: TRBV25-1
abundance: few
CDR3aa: CASSVPGQVYNEQFF
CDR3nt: TGTGCCAGCAGTGTCCCGGGACAGGTCTACAATGAGCAGTTCTTC

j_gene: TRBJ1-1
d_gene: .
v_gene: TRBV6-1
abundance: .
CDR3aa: CASSEGAAMNTEAFF
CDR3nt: TGTGCCAGCAGTGAGGGGGCAGCCATGAACACTGAAGCTTTCTTT

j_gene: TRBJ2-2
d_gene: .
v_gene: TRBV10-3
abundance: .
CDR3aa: CAISPDGGAGELFF
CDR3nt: TGTGCCATCAGTCCAGACGGGGGTGCCGGGGAGCTGTTTTTT

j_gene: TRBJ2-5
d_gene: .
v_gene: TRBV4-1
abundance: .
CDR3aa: CASSLKQQETQYF
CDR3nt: TGCGCCAGCAGCCTAAAGCAACAAGAGACCCAGTACTTC

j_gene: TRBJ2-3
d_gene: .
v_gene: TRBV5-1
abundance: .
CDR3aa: CASSYYADTQYF
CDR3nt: TGCGCCAGCAGCTACTATGCGGATACGCAGTATTTT

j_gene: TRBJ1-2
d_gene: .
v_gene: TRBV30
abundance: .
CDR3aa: CAWSVLGAYGYTF
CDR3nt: TGTGCCTGGAGTGTACTAGGGGCCTATGGCTACACCTTC

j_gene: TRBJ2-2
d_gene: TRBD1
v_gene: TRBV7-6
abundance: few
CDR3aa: CASSPAGQGALTGELFF
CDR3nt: TGTGCCAGCAGTCCCGCGGGACAGGGGGCCCTCACCGGGGAGCTGTTTTTT

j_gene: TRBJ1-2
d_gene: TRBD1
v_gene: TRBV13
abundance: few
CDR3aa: CASSQRPGQSFGNYGYTF
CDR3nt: TGTGCCAGCAGTCAACGTCCGGGACAGTCGTTTGGTAACTATGGCTACACCTTC

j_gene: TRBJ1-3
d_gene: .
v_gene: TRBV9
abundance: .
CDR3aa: CASSVESTGNTIYF
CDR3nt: TGTGCCAGCAGCGTAGAGAGCACCGGAAACACCATATATTTT

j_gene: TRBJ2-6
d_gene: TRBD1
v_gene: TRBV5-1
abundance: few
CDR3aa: CASSKQGSGANVLTF
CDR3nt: TGCGCCAGCAGCAAACAGGGGTCCGGGGCCAACGTCCTGACTTTC

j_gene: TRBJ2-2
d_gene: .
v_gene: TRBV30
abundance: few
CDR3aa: CAWSKGVVPGELFF
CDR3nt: TGTGCCTGGAGTAAAGGGGTGGTCCCAGGGGAGCTGTTTTTT

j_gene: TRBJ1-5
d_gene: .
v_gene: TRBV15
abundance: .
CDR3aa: CATSRDLAGNNQPQHF
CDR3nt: TGTGCCACCAGCAGAGATCTAGCAGGGAATAATCAGCCCCAGCATTTT

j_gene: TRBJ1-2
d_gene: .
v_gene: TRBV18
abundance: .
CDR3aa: CASSPRGKDGYTF
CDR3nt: TGTGCCAGCTCACCAAGGGGAAAAGATGGCTACACCTTC

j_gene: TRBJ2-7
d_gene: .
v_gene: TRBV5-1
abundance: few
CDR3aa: CASSRLPPYEQYF
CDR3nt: TGCGCCAGCAGCCGTCTTCCACCGTACGAGCAGTACTTC

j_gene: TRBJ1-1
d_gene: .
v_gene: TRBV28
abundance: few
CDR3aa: CASSLSGEGNTEAFF
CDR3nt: TGTGCCAGCAGTTTATCCGGTGAGGGGAACACTGAAGCTTTCTTT

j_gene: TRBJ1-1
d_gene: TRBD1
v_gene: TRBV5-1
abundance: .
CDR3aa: CASSQGAPPEAFF
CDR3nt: TGCGCCAGCAGTCAGGGGGCGCCGCCCGAAGCTTTCTTT

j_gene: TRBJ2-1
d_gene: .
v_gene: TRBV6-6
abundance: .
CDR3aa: CASGTSSYNEQFF
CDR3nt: TGTGCCAGCGGGACAAGTTCCTACAATGAGCAGTTCTTC

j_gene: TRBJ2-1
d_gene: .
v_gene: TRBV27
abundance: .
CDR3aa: CASSFDSNSYNEQFF
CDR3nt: TGTGCCAGCAGTTTCGACAGTAACTCCTACAATGAGCAGTTCTTC

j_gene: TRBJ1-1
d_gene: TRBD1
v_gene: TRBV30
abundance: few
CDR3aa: CAWGGTVGTEAFF
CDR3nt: TGTGCCTGGGGCGGGACAGTGGGTACTGAAGCTTTCTTT

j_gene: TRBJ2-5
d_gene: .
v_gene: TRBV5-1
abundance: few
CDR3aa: CASSLWDGLQETQYF
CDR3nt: TGCGCCAGCAGCCTCTGGGACGGACTCCAAGAGACCCAGTACTTC

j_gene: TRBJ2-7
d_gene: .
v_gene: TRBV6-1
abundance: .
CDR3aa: CASSELGFPTGEQYF
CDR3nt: TGTGCCAGCAGTGAGCTGGGGTTCCCGACGGGGGAGCAGTACTTC

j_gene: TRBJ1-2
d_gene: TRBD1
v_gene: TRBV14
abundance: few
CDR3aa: CASSQQTGSGGYTF
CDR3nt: TGTGCCAGCAGCCAACAGACAGGGTCGGGCGGCTACACCTTC

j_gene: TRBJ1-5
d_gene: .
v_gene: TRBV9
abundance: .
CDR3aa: CASSVAFGAGQPQHF
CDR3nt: TGTGCCAGCAGCGTAGCCTTCGGGGCTGGACAGCCCCAGCATTTT

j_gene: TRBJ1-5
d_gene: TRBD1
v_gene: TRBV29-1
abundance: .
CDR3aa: CSVAGTVNQPQHF
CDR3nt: TGCAGCGTTGCTGGGACAGTAAATCAGCCCCAGCATTTT

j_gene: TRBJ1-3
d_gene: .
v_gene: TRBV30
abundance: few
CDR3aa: CAWSMWGNVGNTIYF
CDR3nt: TGTGCCTGGAGTATGTGGGGTAACGTCGGAAACACCATATATTTT

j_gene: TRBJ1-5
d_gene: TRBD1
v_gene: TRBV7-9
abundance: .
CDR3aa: CASSLTYQGVGQPQHF
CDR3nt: TGTGCCAGCAGCTTAACGTACCAGGGGGTAGGCCAGCCCCAGCATTTT

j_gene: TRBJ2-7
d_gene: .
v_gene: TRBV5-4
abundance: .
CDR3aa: CASSQDRDYEQYF
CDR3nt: TGTGCCAGCAGCCAAGATCGGGACTACGAGCAGTACTTC

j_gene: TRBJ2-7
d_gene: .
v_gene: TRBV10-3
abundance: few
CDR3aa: CAIRSGGISGEQYF
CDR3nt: TGTGCCATCAGGAGCGGTGGGATTTCGGGAGAGCAGTACTTC

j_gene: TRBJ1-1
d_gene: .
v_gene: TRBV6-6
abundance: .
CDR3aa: CASSYLGNTEAFF
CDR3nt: TGTGCCAGCAGTTACCTGGGGAACACTGAAGCTTTCTTT

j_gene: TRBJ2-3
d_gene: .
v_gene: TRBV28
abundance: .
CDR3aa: CASSYLFDTQYF
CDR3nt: TGTGCCAGCTCTTACCTTTTTGATACGCAGTATTTT

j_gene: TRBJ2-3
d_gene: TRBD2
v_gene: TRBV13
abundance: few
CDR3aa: CASSSAGGQYF
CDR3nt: TGTGCCAGCAGCTCAGCGGGGGGACAGTATTTT

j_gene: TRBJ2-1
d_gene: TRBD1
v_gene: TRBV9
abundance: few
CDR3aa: CASSTRDRGSPYNEQFF
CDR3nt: TGTGCCAGCAGCACTCGGGACAGGGGGTCCCCCTACAATGAGCAGTTCTTC

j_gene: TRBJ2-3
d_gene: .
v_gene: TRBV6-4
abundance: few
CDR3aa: CASSDWGSTDTQYF
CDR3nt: TGTGCCAGCAGTGATTGGGGGAGCACAGATACGCAGTATTTT

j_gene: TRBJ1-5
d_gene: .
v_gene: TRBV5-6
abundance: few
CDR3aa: CASSSGRVNQPQHF
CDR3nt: TGTGCCAGCAGCTCAGGCAGGGTCAATCAGCCCCAGCATTTT

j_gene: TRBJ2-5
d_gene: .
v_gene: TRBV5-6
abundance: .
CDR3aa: CASSYNRDTMYQETQYF
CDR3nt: TGTGCCAGCAGCTATAACCGGGACACCATGTACCAAGAGACCCAGTACTTC

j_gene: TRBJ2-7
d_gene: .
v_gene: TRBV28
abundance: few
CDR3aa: CASSFSHEQYF
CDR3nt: TGTGCCAGCAGTTTCAGTCACGAGCAGTACTTC

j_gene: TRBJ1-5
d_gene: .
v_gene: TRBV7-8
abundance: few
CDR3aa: CASSLASLSNQPQHF
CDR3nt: TGTGCCAGCAGCTTAGCGTCGCTGAGCAATCAGCCCCAGCATTTT